Listed below are T cell receptor beta chains from one sample, sequenced in a study of blood T cell repertoires in COVID-19. TCRdb's table, derived via immunoSEQ multiplex PCR, lists solely in-frame clones and lacks some. The table has 100,000 to 150,000 clones, approximately 86% seen once. Sequenced input: peripheral blood. The receptors were sampled from a woman aged 70-85 years with COVID-19, enrolled during active disease. Both conserved end residues are part of each CDR3. The D gene is left open where the match is weak. Expanded clones get a size class; other rows say once, few or many, or leave the size out.

-	TRBV11-1	TRBD1	TRBJ2-1	CASDRITGGEQFF	TGTGCCAGCGATAGGATTACAGGGGGGGAGCAGTTCTTC
-	TRBV6-5	-	TRBJ2-2	CASKGVGASTGELFF	TGTGCCAGCAAGGGCGTGGGGGCGAGCACCGGGGAGCTGTTTTTT
-	TRBV15	-	TRBJ1-5	CATSMRDGTLQPQHF	TGTGCCACGAGCATGAGGGACGGGACACTGCAGCCCCAGCATTTT
-	TRBV28	TRBD1	TRBJ1-6	CASSYPGQSVSPLHF	TGTGCCAGCAGTTACCCGGGACAGTCTGTATCACCCCTCCACTTT
once	TRBV5-1	TRBD1	TRBJ2-2	CASSPRTGNTGELFF	TGCGCCAGCAGCCCGAGGACAGGGAACACCGGGGAGCTGTTTTTT
-	TRBV5-6	-	TRBJ2-1	CASSFGNEQFF	TGTGCCAGCAGCTTCGGGAATGAGCAGTTCTTC
-	TRBV7-2	-	TRBJ1-4	CASSPLGGGEKLFF	TGTGCCAGCAGTCCCTTGGGGGGTGGAGAAAAACTGTTTTTT
-	TRBV19	TRBD2	TRBJ2-3	CASRPLGVAGDTDTQYF	TGTGCCAGTAGGCCTTTGGGGGTAGCGGGAGACACAGATACGCAGTATTTT
-	TRBV5-1	TRBD1	TRBJ2-2	CASSLATGISSGELFF	TGCGCCAGCAGCTTGGCGACAGGGATCTCCTCCGGGGAGCTGTTTTTT
-	TRBV6-5	-	TRBJ2-5	CASRFGGLGETQYF	TGTGCCAGCAGATTCGGGGGGCTGGGTGAGACCCAGTACTTC
-	TRBV18	-	TRBJ1-1	CASSKGWTDNTEAFF	TGTGCCAGCTCAAAAGGCTGGACAGATAACACTGAAGCTTTCTTT
-	TRBV7-2	-	TRBJ1-3	CASRVEFGGNTIYF	TGTGCCAGCAGGGTGGAATTCGGGGGAAACACCATATATTTT
-	TRBV25-1	TRBD1	TRBJ2-6	CASTSGQILSGANVLTF	TGTGCCAGCACCTCGGGACAGATACTCTCTGGGGCCAACGTCCTGACTTTC
-	TRBV11-2	-	TRBJ1-6	CASSLRTVWDNSPLHF	TGTGCCAGCAGCTTAAGGACTGTCTGGGATAATTCACCCCTCCACTTT
-	TRBV9	-	TRBJ2-1	CASSVPGTPYNEQFF	TGTGCCAGCAGCGTCCCCGGGACTCCGTACAATGAGCAGTTCTTC
-	TRBV28	TRBD1	TRBJ2-3	CASTDRASTDTQYF	TGTGCCAGCACGGACAGGGCTAGCACAGATACGCAGTATTTT
-	TRBV6-4	-	TRBJ2-1	CASSAQPFLSYNEQFF	TGTGCCAGCAGTGCACAACCCTTCCTCTCCTACAATGAGCAGTTCTTC
-	TRBV15	-	TRBJ1-4	CATSSPGGSGEKLFF	TGTGCCACCAGCAGTCCTGGAGGGTCGGGTGAAAAACTGTTTTTT
-	TRBV5-1	-	TRBJ2-7	CASSLGAGETYEQYF	TGCGCCAGCAGCTTAGGGGCAGGGGAAACCTACGAGCAGTACTTC
-	TRBV18	TRBD2	TRBJ2-7	CASTPDGGVQYF	TGTGCCAGCACGCCCGATGGGGGGGTGCAGTACTTC
-	TRBV2	TRBD2	TRBJ2-7	CASTPRRGGEQYF	TGTGCCAGCACCCCTCGACGGGGGGGCGAGCAGTACTTC
-	TRBV24-1	TRBD1	TRBJ1-5	CATSDLSDRGNQPQHF	TGTGCCACCAGTGATTTGTCCGACAGGGGCAATCAGCCCCAGCATTTT
-	TRBV4-1	TRBD1	TRBJ1-2	CASSSRDRGGGYTF	TGCGCCAGCAGCTCCCGGGACAGAGGGGGTGGCTACACCTTC